A selection of T cell receptor beta chains follows, all from one sample in a study of cytomegalovirus exposure and HLA in healthy donors. Method: immunoSEQ multiplex PCR; TCRdb's copy keeps in-frame clones and lacks some. The sample shows approximately 70,000 clones, around 94% of them seen only once. The sequencing input was PBMCs. These receptors were collected from a woman younger than 35 in good health and CMV-seronegative. Each CDR3 is given with its conserved first and last residue. The D gene is left open where the match is weak. Clone size is shown for a subset of rows, as once, few, many or a class of expanded clone.

d_call	clone_size	v_call	j_call	cdr3_nt	cdr3_aa
NA	once	TRBV9	TRBJ1-2	TGTGCCAGCAGCCTCTCCGGGACAAGCGATGGTGGCTACACCTTC	CASSLSGTSDGGYTF
NA	NA	TRBV9	TRBJ1-2	TGTGCCAGCAGCTTCGGGACTGGAAACTATGGCTACACCTTC	CASSFGTGNYGYTF
NA	NA	TRBV5-1	TRBJ2-6	TGCGCCAGCAGCTTGCAGGGGTCAAGTGGGGCCAACGTCCTGACTTTC	CASSLQGSSGANVLTF
NA	once	TRBV5-1	TRBJ1-2	TGCGCCAGCGGCGGGTCCTCTAACTATGGCTACACCTTC	CASGGSSNYGYTF
NA	NA	TRBV28	TRBJ1-3	TGTGCCAGCAGTTTATCCGGGCAGGGTGCTGGAAACACCATATATTTT	CASSLSGQGAGNTIYF
TRBD1	NA	TRBV10-3	TRBJ1-2	TGTGCCATCAGTGAAGGGGGCTCTGGCTACACCTTC	CAISEGGSGYTF
NA	once	TRBV5-8	TRBJ2-7	TGTGCCAGCAGCCCCGACCGAGGAGGTCTAACCTACGAGCAGTACTTC	CASSPDRGGLTYEQYF
NA	NA	TRBV30	TRBJ2-5	TGTGCCTGGCGGGGGGCACAGGTCGGACCCCAGTACTTC	CAWRGAQVGPQYF
NA	once	TRBV7-9	TRBJ1-1	TGTGCCAGCAGCCCCCGAGGCACTGAAGCTTTCTTT	CASSPRGTEAFF
NA	NA	TRBV4-3	TRBJ2-1	TGCGCCAGCAGCATAGGGACACCCTCCTACAATGAGCAGTTCTTC	CASSIGTPSYNEQFF
NA	NA	TRBV6-1	TRBJ2-1	TGTGCCAGCAGTGAAGCCCAGGGAACCTACAATGAGCAGTTCTTC	CASSEAQGTYNEQFF
NA	NA	TRBV14	TRBJ2-2	TGTGCCAGCAGCCTCCACCTGAGCGGGGAGCTGTTTTTT	CASSLHLSGELFF